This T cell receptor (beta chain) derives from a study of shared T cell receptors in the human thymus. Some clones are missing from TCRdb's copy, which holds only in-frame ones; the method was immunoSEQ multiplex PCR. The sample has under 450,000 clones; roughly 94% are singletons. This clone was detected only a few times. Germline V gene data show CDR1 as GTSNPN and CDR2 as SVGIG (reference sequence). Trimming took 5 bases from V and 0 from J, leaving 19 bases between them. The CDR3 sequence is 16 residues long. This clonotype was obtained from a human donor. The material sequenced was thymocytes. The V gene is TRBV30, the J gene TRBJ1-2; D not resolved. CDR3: CAWARQPTDPNYGYTF. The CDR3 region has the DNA TGTGCCTGGGCAAGGCAGCCGACCGATCCTAACTATGGCTACACCTTC.